A single sample gave rise to the 7 T cell receptor beta chains below, sequenced in a study of cytomegalovirus exposure and HLA in healthy donors. Here immunoSEQ multiplex PCR was the method, and the copy in TCRdb shows in-frame clones only, minus some. Of about 140,000 clones listed, approximately 82% were seen once; the top ten hold roughly 27%. The sequenced sample was PBMCs. The receptor source for this set is a man aged 25-45 years in good health and CMV-seropositive.

This clone was recorded once. The chain combines TRBV9 with TRBJ2-2; 7 bases fit TRBD1. The germline V gene encodes CDR1 SGDLS and CDR2 YYNGEE. CDR3 length: 15 amino acids. The V and J ends lost 5 bases and 4 bases, in that order; junction bases with no gene match: 8. For the CDR3, the DNA is TGTGCCAGCAGGCCACAGGGGCCGGGCACCGGGGAGCTGTTTTTT. Its protein product is CASRPQGPGTGELFF.

The chain couples TRBV11-2 to TRBJ1-2; TRBD1 matches at 7 bases. The CDR3 extends over 15 amino acids. The V and J ends lost 4 bases and 4 bases, in that order; junction bases with no gene match: 9. Germline V gene sequence: CDR1 SGHAT, CDR2 FQNNGV. The CDR3 here is CASSSDRMAFYGYTF. The CDR3 bases are TGTGCCAGCAGCTCGGACAGGATGGCGTTCTATGGCTACACCTTC.

Only a few counts were recorded for this clone. The rearrangement links TRBV7-2 to TRBJ2-7; 8 bases align to TRBD2. After removal of 5 bases from V and 5 bases from J, the junction contained 11 bases not matched to a gene. The CDR3 runs 15 residues. Per the germline V gene, CDR1 is SGHTA and CDR2 is FQGNSA. The CDR3 sequence: CASSLLGTSRDEQYF. The CDR3 nucleotides are TGTGCCAGCAGCCTCCTCGGGACTAGTCGTGACGAGCAGTACTTC.

This chain joins TRBV10-2 and TRBJ1-4; 7 nucleotides agree with TRBD1. Germline values: CDR1 WSHSY, CDR2 SAAADI. The CDR3 is 14 amino acids. The V and J ends lost 5 bases and 2 bases, in that order; junction bases with no gene match: 2. This CDR3 is CASSQGVTNEKLFF. The DNA for the CDR3 is TGCGCCAGCAGTCAGGGGGTGACTAATGAAAAACTGTTTTTT.

The genes are TRBV14 and TRBJ2-7; the D is unclear. In germline, CDR1 is SGHDN, CDR2 FVKESK. The CDR3 totals 12 residues. V gave up 4 bases and J gave up 2 bases, with 6 bases separating them. In DNA form, the CDR3 reads TGTGCCAGCAGCCGAGTAACCTACGAGCAGTACTTC. It encodes CASSRVTYEQYF.

This chain connects TRBV5-1 to TRBJ2-1; no firm D call. Per the germline V gene, CDR1 is SGHRS and CDR2 is YFSETQ. This CDR3 has 15 residues. V gave up 0 bases and J gave up 7 bases, with 14 bases separating them. Written as DNA, the CDR3 is TGCGCCAGCAGCTTGGTAACGGCTGCAGGAAATGAGCAGTTCTTC. This encodes CASSLVTAAGNEQFF. Full variable domain (rest looked up from reference TRBV5-1 and TRBJ2-1): KAGVTQTPRYLIKTRGQQVTLSCSPISGHRSVSWYQQTPGQGLQFLFEYFSETQRNKGNFPGRFSGRQFSNSRSEMNVSTLELGDSALYLCASSLVTAAGNEQFFGPGTRLTVL.

The rearrangement joins TRBV5-4 to TRBJ2-4; 8 bases line up with TRBD1. V lost 4 bases and J lost 5; bases outside the gene matches: 5. CDR1 is SGHNT and CDR2 is YYREEE in the germline V gene (reference sequence). This CDR3 is 14 amino acids long. CDR3 DNA sequence: TGTGCCAGCAGCCCCCAACAGGGGGAAAACATTCAGTACTTC. Translated: CASSPQQGENIQYF.